This section outlines one TCR beta chain sequence together with its context. Original analysis: Reference gene primer amplification in the assay estimated nucleated cell counts. Using immunoSEQ multiplex PCR, the repertoire was profiled, and TCRdb retains in-frame clones only, with some absent. V and J calls and clone size are given by that table; D and trimming were obtained from the DNA. The sample shows about 180,000 clones, roughly 78% of them seen only once. The sample belongs to a study of blood T cell repertoires in COVID-19. Study-wide context: COVID-19 samples from acute and convalescent phases originated in the United States, Italy and Spain. T cells, B-cell-depleted T cells, or PBMCs supplied cDNA or gDNA.

The clonotype was recovered from a man aged 70 or older with active or convalescent COVID-19. Sequencing was carried out using peripheral blood.

CDR3 protein: CASSSTGTAEAFF. The CDR3 bases are TGTGCCAGCAGTTCAACAGGGACGGCTGAAGCTTTCTTT. The J gene is TRBJ1-1, the V gene TRBV6-5; perhaps TRBD1 as D (6 bases). Trimming took off 4 bases at V and 6 bases at J, with 12 bases between the two ends. Germline assignment: CDR1 MNHEY and CDR2 SVGAGI. The CDR3 has 13 residues.